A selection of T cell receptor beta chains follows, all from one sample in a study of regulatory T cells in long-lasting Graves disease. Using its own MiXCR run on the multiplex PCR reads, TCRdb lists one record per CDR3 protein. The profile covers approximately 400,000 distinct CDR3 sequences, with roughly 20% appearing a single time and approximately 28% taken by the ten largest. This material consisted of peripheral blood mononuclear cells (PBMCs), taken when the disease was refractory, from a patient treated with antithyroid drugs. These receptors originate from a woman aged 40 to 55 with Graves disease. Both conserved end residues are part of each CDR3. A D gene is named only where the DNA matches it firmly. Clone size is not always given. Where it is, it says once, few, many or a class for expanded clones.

CDR3 DNA: TGTGCCAGCACCTCTCCGGGGTCCCTCGAGCAGTACTTC
CDR3 protein: CASTSPGSLEQYF
D gene: -
J gene: TRBJ2-7
V gene: TRBV12-3/TRBV12-4
clone size: many

CDR3 DNA: TGTGCCAGCAGCTTATCCAGGGGAGGAACCAACGTCCTGACTTTC
CDR3 protein: CASSLSRGGTNVLTF
D gene: -
J gene: TRBJ2-6
V gene: TRBV7-3
clone size: few

CDR3 DNA: TGTGCCAGCAGTGAAGCACAGGGAAACACTGAAGCTTTCTTT
CDR3 protein: CASSEAQGNTEAFF
D gene: -
J gene: TRBJ1-1
V gene: TRBV2
clone size: many

CDR3 DNA: TGCGCCAGCAGCCTTGACAGGACCCAGTACTTC
CDR3 protein: CASSLDRTQYF
D gene: -
J gene: TRBJ2-5
V gene: TRBV5-1
clone size: once

CDR3 DNA: TGTGCCAGCAGTAGGACCGTTTATAATTCACCCCTCCACTTT
CDR3 protein: CASSRTVYNSPLHF
D gene: -
J gene: TRBJ1-6
V gene: TRBV28
clone size: many

CDR3 DNA: TGTGCCAGCAGCCCAGCTCCGGGATACACTGAAGCTTTCTTT
CDR3 protein: CASSPAPGYTEAFF
D gene: -
J gene: TRBJ1-1
V gene: TRBV14
clone size: -

CDR3 DNA: TGTGCCAGCAGTGAACTCCGAGGGTCGGGGGACATTCGGTACTTC
CDR3 protein: CASSELRGSGDIRYF
D gene: -
J gene: TRBJ2-4
V gene: TRBV6-1
clone size: -

CDR3 DNA: TGTGCCAGCAGCGGCGACAGGAACCTTCAGTACTTC
CDR3 protein: CASSGDRNLQYF
D gene: -
J gene: TRBJ2-4
V gene: TRBV11-2
clone size: many

CDR3 DNA: TGTGCCACCAGTGACTCAGGGTATCCAGATACGCAGTATTTT
CDR3 protein: CATSDSGYPDTQYF
D gene: -
J gene: TRBJ2-3
V gene: TRBV24-1
clone size: -

CDR3 DNA: TGCAGTGCTCGGACAGAGAACACTGAAGCTTTCTTT
CDR3 protein: CSARTENTEAFF
D gene: -
J gene: TRBJ1-1
V gene: TRBV20-1
clone size: many

CDR3 DNA: TGTGCCAGCAGCTTAGAAGCCAATGAGCAGTTCTTC
CDR3 protein: CASSLEANEQFF
D gene: -
J gene: TRBJ2-1
V gene: TRBV13
clone size: -

CDR3 DNA: TGTGCCAGCAGTTACCCCAAGCGGGACAGGGGTACTTACGAGCAGTACTTC
CDR3 protein: CASSYPKRDRGTYEQYF
D gene: TRBD1
J gene: TRBJ2-7
V gene: TRBV6-2/TRBV6-3
clone size: -

CDR3 DNA: TGCAGTGCCCCCATAGGGTATTGGGAAGAGACCCAGTACTTC
CDR3 protein: CSAPIGYWEETQYF
D gene: -
J gene: TRBJ2-5
V gene: TRBV20-1
clone size: many

CDR3 DNA: TGTGCCAGCAGTTCTCCAGCGGGAGGGCCGAGTGGGACCGGGGAGCTGTTTTTT
CDR3 protein: CASSSPAGGPSGTGELFF
D gene: TRBD2
J gene: TRBJ2-2
V gene: TRBV28
clone size: many

CDR3 DNA: TGTGCCAGCAGTTACTCGAGACAGGGGGGGGAGACCCAGTACTTC
CDR3 protein: CASSYSRQGGETQYF
D gene: TRBD1
J gene: TRBJ2-5
V gene: TRBV6-5
clone size: many

CDR3 DNA: TGTGCCAGCCTGGGGACAGTGGGGGGCTACACCTTC
CDR3 protein: CASLGTVGGYTF
D gene: TRBD1
J gene: TRBJ1-2
V gene: TRBV28
clone size: -

CDR3 DNA: TGTGCCAGCAGCACAGGGGAAAACCAGCCCCAGCATTTT
CDR3 protein: CASSTGENQPQHF
D gene: TRBD1
J gene: TRBJ1-5
V gene: TRBV3-1
clone size: many

CDR3 DNA: TGTGCCAGCAGCTTGGATCGGACAGCGCTTTATGGCTACACCTTC
CDR3 protein: CASSLDRTALYGYTF
D gene: -
J gene: TRBJ1-2
V gene: TRBV7-9
clone size: many